This record looks at one T cell receptor (beta chain) sequence and its context. Its specificity is not known. This record belongs to a study of high-grade serous ovarian cancer treatment subgroups. Study-level background: Each sample yielded on average approximately 7,700 unique TCR beta rearrangements from 14,000 or so reads. General study points: Same-patient tumor repertoires overlapped at about 0.11 to 0.85; different patients barely overlapped.

Assay used: immunoSEQ multiplex PCR; TCRdb lists only in-frame clones, some missing. The sample lists about 2,500 clones; 60% to 85% were seen once. V was trimmed by 6 bases and J by 7 bases, leaving 10 bases between them. The germline gives CDR1 SEHNR, CDR2 FQNEAQ (reference sequence). The CDR3 extends over 13 amino acids. The tumor samples were collected prior to definitive surgery or chemotherapy. Sample: tumor tissue. The chain couples TRBV7-9 to TRBJ1-6, with unresolved D. The origin of this receptor is a human donor with high-grade serous ovarian cancer. CDR3 loop: CASSSGENSPLHF. The CDR3 nucleotides are TGTGCCAGCAGTTCCGGCGAGAATTCACCCCTCCACTTT.